This is a list of T cell receptor beta chains from one sample in a study of blood T cell repertoires in COVID-19. Method: immunoSEQ multiplex PCR; TCRdb's copy keeps in-frame clones and lacks some. The sample has 190,000 or so clones; approximately 87% are singletons. The sample was peripheral blood. The receptors derive from a man aged 35-49 years with active or convalescent COVID-19. The CDR3 runs from the conserved cysteine through the conserved F or W. The order of the fields is CDR3 protein, V gene, J gene.

CASSQDRGYSNQPQHF,TRBV4-3,TRBJ1-5
CSASGSGGEQYF,TRBV20-1,TRBJ2-7
CASSLEGGSNYGYTF,TRBV7-9,TRBJ1-2
CASSRRTGGELFF,TRBV18,TRBJ2-2
CASSQDHRDLALETQYF,TRBV3-1/TRBV3-2,TRBJ2-5
CASSLSGRQGSGYTF,TRBV28,TRBJ1-2
CASSKTGGEAFF,TRBV6-5,TRBJ1-1
CASTRTGYNSPLHF,TRBV7-2,TRBJ1-6
CASSTGEANYGYTF,TRBV19,TRBJ1-2
CASSQDRGVNTGELFF,TRBV14,TRBJ2-2
CASSKIKDSRNTEAFF,TRBV21-1,TRBJ1-1
CASSLGPTGGRMGDTQYF,TRBV7-3,TRBJ2-3
CASREGPSGEAFF,TRBV19,TRBJ1-1
CASSPAATRNTGELFF,TRBV18,TRBJ2-2
CASSFGSEPLSPLHF,TRBV5-1,TRBJ1-6
CASSEGGGYGNTIYF,TRBV2,TRBJ1-3
CASSKAPSTPYEQYF,TRBV21-1,TRBJ2-7
CASTGLGYGYTF,TRBV2,TRBJ1-2
CASSSRQGSYNEQFF,TRBV7-3,TRBJ2-1
CASREDRVYGYTF,TRBV19,TRBJ1-2
CASSQDSSLGEQFF,TRBV7-2,TRBJ2-1
CATSRVTGDNEQFF,TRBV15,TRBJ2-1
CAWRGSGNTIYF,TRBV30,TRBJ1-3
CASSSSGSANEKLFF,TRBV5-1,TRBJ1-4
CASSEYGTGNSGNTIYF,TRBV6-1,TRBJ1-3
CASHALNYQPQHF,TRBV6-6,TRBJ1-5
CASSSETGSRHNEQFF,TRBV6-4,TRBJ2-1
CATRNRGSNEQFF,TRBV5-8,TRBJ2-1
CASTPGQPNTEAFF,TRBV6-5,TRBJ1-1
CAISESRDTEAFF,TRBV10-3,TRBJ1-1
CAWMGQLNTEAFF,TRBV30,TRBJ1-1
CASSLTDNNQPQHF,TRBV10-2,TRBJ1-5
CASSRDRAGETQYF,TRBV3-1/TRBV3-2,TRBJ2-5
CAISELLRTEAFF,TRBV10-3,TRBJ1-1
CASEDRGLSNYGYTF,TRBV19,TRBJ1-2
CASSFTQGTSNQPQHF,TRBV28,TRBJ1-5
CASSQNAAGEDFF,TRBV14,TRBJ1-1
CASSIDQAGGNYEQYF,TRBV19,TRBJ2-7